This TCR beta chain was captured by sequencing in a study of OX40 agonist ivuxolimab in advanced cancers. Looking at the study overall: Patients received ivuxolimab, an agonistic anti-OX40 (CD134) antibody.

V was clipped by 8 bases and J by 4 bases; unmatched bases: 7. Germline V gives CDR1 MNHEY, CDR2 SMNVEV (reference sequence). This CDR3 spans 15 amino acids. Using immunoSEQ multiplex PCR, the repertoire was profiled, and TCRdb retains in-frame clones only, with some absent. This table has around 94,000 clones, roughly 90% appearing once. General study results and limits: At 0.1 to 3.0 mg/kg and by week 6, clonal expansion occurred in CD4+ and CD8+ blood T cells.

As to this clone: What it binds is unknown.

The source is an adult with an advanced solid tumor such as melanoma, head and neck, liver or kidney cancer. The chain has TRBV27 and TRBJ2-7; TRBD2 agrees at 14 bases. The sequencing here drew on CD4+ or CD8+ T cells sorted from blood, taken in a trial of the OX40 agonist ivuxolimab. The CDR3 DNA reads TGTGCCAGCGCTCGACTAGCGGGGGGGCGATACGAGCAGTACTTC. Residues: CASARLAGGRYEQYF.